What follows are 32 T cell receptor beta chains derived from one specimen sequenced in a study of cytotoxic CD8 clonotypes in ibrutinib-treated CLL. The table came from immunoSEQ multiplex PCR; TCRdb's copy has only in-frame clones and leaves some out. The repertoire includes around 130,000 clones, around 84% of them detected once, and about 3.3% sits in the top ten. Sequencing was performed on PBMCs, taken after 24 months of ibrutinib treatment. The receptors were sampled from a human donor with chronic lymphocytic leukemia.

CDR3 region: CASSLGQGGIGELFF. The CDR3 DNA sequence: TGTGCCAGCAGCTTAGGACAGGGGGGGATCGGGGAGCTGTTTTTT. The rearrangement links TRBV7-2 to TRBJ2-2, with TRBD1 matching 9 bases. The germline V gene encodes CDR1 SGHTA and CDR2 FQGNSA. Trimming cost V 1 base and J 7 bases; bases outside gene matches: 4. The CDR3 loop spans 15 amino acids.

The sample holds one count of this clone. The CDR3 sequence: CASSVDRGPSASTDTQYF. The CDR3 DNA reads as TGTGCCAGCAGCGTAGACAGGGGGCCTAGTGCTAGCACAGATACGCAGTATTTT. The V call is TRBV9, the J call TRBJ2-3; the match to TRBD1 covers 9 bases. The germline CDR1 and CDR2 sequences are SGDLS and YYNGEE. There are 18 residues in the CDR3. The V gene end was trimmed by 0 bases and the J gene end by 0 bases; junction bases not matched to a gene: 8.

The chain uses TRBV7-6 and TRBJ2-3, with TRBD2 matching 8 bases. The CDR3 covers 15 residues. CDR1 is SGHVS and CDR2 is FNYEAQ in the germline V gene. The trim removed 9 bases at V and 4 bases at J, leaving 12 bases unmatched. DNA for the CDR3: TGTGCCAGTATGCTTTTCGGGGGGGCCCCAGATACGCAGTATTTT. Encoded protein: CASMLFGGAPDTQYF.

The chain employs TRBV6-5 and TRBJ2-7, with D possibly TRBD1 on 5 matching bases. The CDR3 spans 12 residues. V lost 7 bases and J lost 7, with 14 bases in between. Germline loops: CDR1 MNHEY, CDR2 SVGAGI. The CDR3 nucleotides are TGTGCCAGCACCAACCTAGGGGAAGAGCAGTACTTC. Translation: CASTNLGEEQYF.

The chain has TRBV20-1 and TRBJ1-2; D remains ambiguous. Germline CDR1 reads DFQATT; CDR2 reads SNEGSKA (reference sequence). The V end was cut by 1 base, the J end by 8 bases, with 8 bases between. The CDR3 is 11 residues long. This CDR3 reads CSARGGSGYTF. The CDR3 DNA reads TGCAGTGCTAGAGGAGGGAGCGGCTACACCTTC.

The chain employs TRBV4-3 and TRBJ2-2, with 8 bases identical to TRBD2. Germline assignment: CDR1 LGHNA and CDR2 YSLEER. V was clipped by 3 bases and J by 4 bases; unmatched bases: 4. CDR3 size: 15 residues. The CDR3 loop is CASSQRGAPTGELFF. In nucleotides, the CDR3 is TGCGCCAGCAGCCAGCGGGGGGCCCCCACCGGGGAGCTGTTTTTT.

This sequence joins TRBV11-2 and TRBJ2-7, with D tentatively TRBD2 (5 bases). Germline CDR1 SGHAT, CDR2 FQNNGV. The CDR3 spans 13 residues. V gave up 3 bases and J gave up 0 bases, with 6 bases separating them. The CDR3 DNA is TGTGCCAGCAGCTTTGGGAGCTCCTACGAGCAGTACTTC. As protein: CASSFGSSYEQYF.

The chain employs TRBV5-4 and TRBJ1-5, with D possibly TRBD1 on 5 matching bases. V lost 2 bases and J 4 bases, leaving 7 bases between the germline ends. CDR3 length equals 13 residues. In germline, CDR1 is SGHNT, CDR2 YYREEE (reference sequence). This CDR3 is CASSLGTNQPQHF. The CDR3 DNA reads TGTGCCAGCAGCTTAGGGACTAATCAGCCCCAGCATTTT.

This rearrangement joins TRBV7-9 to TRBJ2-4, with D possibly TRBD2 on 5 matching bases. CDR1 and CDR2 from the germline V gene are SEHNR and FQNEAQ (reference sequence). The V and J ends lost 5 bases and 8 bases respectively, with 16 bases between them. This CDR3 region has 14 residues. The CDR3, as DNA: TGTGCCAGCAGCCGACGGGAACTTGAGGACATTCAGTACTTC. Translation gives CASSRRELEDIQYF. Full variable domain (rest looked up from reference TRBV7-9 and TRBJ2-4): DTGVSQNPRHKITKRGQNVTFRCDPISEHNRLYWYRQTLGQGPEFLTYFQNEAQLEKSRLLSDRFSAERPKGSFSTLEIQRTEQGDSAMYLCASSRRELEDIQYFGAGTRLSVL.

J is TRBJ2-7 and V is TRBV5-4; D tentatively fits TRBD1 or TRBD2 (5 bases each). Germline loops: CDR1 SGHNT, CDR2 YYREEE (reference sequence). V was clipped by 1 base and J by 2 bases, with 13 bases between them. The CDR3 is made up of 15 amino acids. CDR3 sequence (DNA): TGTGCCAGCAGCTTGTTAGCGACAGCCACCTACGAGCAGTACTTC. Encoded protein: CASSLLATATYEQYF.

This clone was observed once. The chain joins TRBV7-2 to TRBJ1-2; 8 bases agree with TRBD1. V lost 2 bases, J lost 7 bases, and 3 bases stayed unmatched. In germline, CDR1 is SGHTA, CDR2 FQGNSA. The CDR3 totals 13 residues. The CDR3 DNA reads TGTGCCAGCAGCTTAATCGGGACAGGTGGCTACACCTTC. It is translated as CASSLIGTGGYTF.

The chain uses TRBV18 and TRBJ2-7; 9 nucleotides align to TRBD1. V shed 1 base and J 0 bases; nucleotides not matched to a gene: 10. The germline gives CDR1 KGHSH, CDR2 LQKENI. This CDR3 has 18 amino acids. The DNA for the CDR3 is TGTGCCAGCTCACCACTCCCCCAGGGACAGGGTATCTCCTACGAGCAGTACTTC. Encoded protein: CASSPLPQGQGISYEQYF. Based on the CDR3 plus reference TRBV18 and TRBJ2-7, the full variable domain is NAGVMQNPRHLVRRRGQEARLRCSPMKGHSHVYWYRQLPEEGLKFMVYLQKENIIDESGMPKERFSAEFPKEGPSILRIQQVVRGDSAAYFCASSPLPQGQGISYEQYFGPGTRLTVT.

This clone was detected once. This chain links TRBV4-3 with TRBJ1-2; D is unresolved. The V end lost 0 bases, the J end lost 7 bases, and 15 bases lay between the germline ends. The CDR3 sequence is 15 residues long. Germline values: CDR1 LGHNA, CDR2 YSLEER. CDR3 residues: CASSQELVSGPGYTF. The CDR3 nucleotides are TGCGCCAGCAGCCAAGAGTTAGTGTCAGGTCCTGGCTACACCTTC.

The rearrangement uses TRBV28 and TRBJ2-7, with D perhaps assigned TRBD1 or TRBD2 (5 bases each). CDR3 size: 13 residues. In germline, CDR1 is MDHEN, CDR2 SYDVKM. V gave up 5 bases and J gave up 5 bases, with 13 bases separating them. CDR3 sequence (DNA): TGTGCCAGCAGTGCAGGGACCCCAAACGAGCAGTACTTC. It translates to CASSAGTPNEQYF.

The chain is built from TRBV29-1 and TRBJ2-7; weak D call: TRBD1 (6 bases). The CDR3 runs 13 residues. V lost 5 bases to trimming and J lost 3 bases, with 14 bases between them. CDR1 is SQVTM and CDR2 is ANQGSEA in the germline V gene. This chain's CDR3 is CSVSDRGVYEQYF. The CDR3 bases are TGCAGCGTTTCGGACAGAGGGGTCTACGAGCAGTACTTC.

This clone was picked up one time. This chain uses TRBV5-6 with TRBJ1-3; no clear D gene. V gave up 0 bases and J gave up 1 base, with 5 bases separating them. There are 14 residues in the CDR3. Per the germline V gene, CDR1 is SGHDT and CDR2 is YYEEEE. In DNA, the CDR3 is TGTGCCAGCAGCTTGGGGCTTTCTGGAAACACCATATATTTT. Its translation is CASSLGLSGNTIYF.

J is TRBJ2-7 and V is TRBV4-3; D could derive from TRBD1 or TRBD2 (5 bases each). Trimming took off 3 bases at V and 3 bases at J, with 15 bases between the two ends. The CDR3 has 15 residues. Germline assignment: CDR1 LGHNA and CDR2 YSLEER. Here the CDR3 DNA reads TGCGCCAGCAGCCATGACGGGACGACAGACTACGAGCAGTACTTC. This codes for CASSHDGTTDYEQYF.

This clone was picked up one time. The chain joins TRBV6-1 to TRBJ1-5, with 8 bases matching TRBD1. CDR3 length: 14 amino acids. J was trimmed by 2 bases and V by 3 bases; bases with no gene match: 0. Germline V CDR1 and CDR2: MNHNS, SASEGT. Written as DNA, the CDR3 is TGTGCCAGCAGTGAGGGACAGGGCAATCAGCCCCAGCATTTT. Translating it yields CASSEGQGNQPQHF.

The rearrangement joins TRBV29-1 to TRBJ2-5; tentatively, D is TRBD1 or TRBD2 (6 bases each). V dropped 4 bases and J dropped 5 bases, with 14 bases sitting between them. Germline V gene lookup returns CDR1 SQVTM and CDR2 ANQGSEA. The CDR3 consists of 13 residues. The CDR3: CSVAGAAGETQYF. The CDR3, as DNA: TGCAGCGTTGCAGGGGCGGCGGGGGAGACCCAGTACTTC.

This rearrangement joins TRBV7-2 to TRBJ2-2; no definite D call. Looked up from germline, CDR1 is SGHTA and CDR2 is FQGNSA. This CDR3 spans 14 amino acids. Trimming took 3 bases from V and 6 from J, leaving 11 bases between them. CDR3 DNA: TGTGCCAGCAGCTTGAATGGCGGCTCCGGGGAGCTGTTTTTT. Translation: CASSLNGGSGELFF.

V and J are TRBV10-3 and TRBJ2-5; 13 nucleotides line up with TRBD2. Germline loops: CDR1 ENHRY, CDR2 SYGVKD. The CDR3 runs 20 residues. Germline trimming cut 3 bases from V and 0 bases from J; bases unmatched to any gene: 13. CDR3 protein: CAISDDGTSGAPNYQETQYF. The CDR3 DNA follows: TGTGCCATCAGTGACGACGGGACTAGCGGGGCACCAAATTACCAAGAGACCCAGTACTTC.

This sequence joins TRBV19 and TRBJ2-7; 8 positions match TRBD1. From germline, CDR1 is LNHDA and CDR2 SQIVND (reference sequence). The CDR3 totals 14 residues. J lost 4 bases, V lost 7 bases, and 9 bases had no gene match. CDR3 amino acids: CASTPGQAGYEQYF. The DNA for the CDR3 is TGTGCCAGTACACCGGGACAGGCTGGGTACGAGCAGTACTTC.

This chain joins TRBV10-3 and TRBJ1-1, with D tentatively TRBD1 (6 bases). V was clipped by 6 bases and J by 4 bases, with 15 bases between them. Germline V lookup: CDR1 ENHRY, CDR2 SYGVKD. This CDR3 comprises 14 residues. CDR3 nucleotides: TGTGCCATCAGGGAAGACACAGGGAGCACTGAAGCTTTCTTT. Translation gives CAIREDTGSTEAFF.

The V and J genes are TRBV7-9 and TRBJ1-1; D gene ambiguous. Germline V CDR1 and CDR2: SEHNR, FQNEAQ (reference sequence). CDR3 length: 15 residues. With 5 bases removed from V and 3 bases from J, the gap between germline ends came to 16 bases. CDR3 bases: TGTGCCAGCAGCGGAAACCAACCCGGGGACACTGAAGCTTTCTTT. This encodes CASSGNQPGDTEAFF.

The V call is TRBV5-1, the J call TRBJ2-5; D is uncertain. Germline V CDR1 and CDR2: SGHRS, YFSETQ. The CDR3 consists of 12 residues. V gave up 2 bases and J gave up 3 bases, with 5 bases separating them. Written as DNA, the CDR3 is TGCGCCAGCAGCTTCCCGAAAGAGACCCAGTACTTC. Its translation is CASSFPKETQYF.

This rearrangement joins TRBV19 to TRBJ2-7; 8 bases are shared with TRBD1. J lost 2 bases, V lost 7 bases, and 22 bases had no gene match. Germline CDR1 reads LNHDA; CDR2 reads SQIVND (reference sequence). The CDR3 is 19 amino acids. The chain's CDR3 is CASTITGSPGQVIPYEQYF. CDR3 nucleotide sequence: TGTGCCAGTACCATAACCGGGTCGCCGGGACAGGTGATTCCCTACGAGCAGTACTTC.

The V call is TRBV6-1, the J call TRBJ1-5; D not certain. Germline values: CDR1 MNHNS, CDR2 SASEGT. This CDR3 spans 11 amino acids. V lost 7 bases, J lost 9 bases, and 10 bases lay in between. CDR3 sequence reads: CASTSVGPQHF. CDR3 nucleotides: TGTGCCAGCACCTCAGTGGGGCCCCAGCATTTT.

The count of this clone is one. One end of the junction does not line up with germline, which may come from a read error. This rearrangement joins TRBV4-1 to TRBJ1-2, with D possibly being TRBD1 (5 bases). The CDR3 loop spans 17 amino acids. CDR1 and CDR2 (germline): MGHRA, YSYEKL. This chain's CDR3 is CASSHQGSILSNYGYAF. As DNA, the CDR3 is TGCGCCAGCAGCCACCAGGGCAGCATCCTCTCTAACTATGGCTACGCCTTC.

The chain has TRBV28 and TRBJ2-1; D unresolved. Trimming took off 4 bases at V and 4 bases at J, with 2 bases between the two ends. Germline assignment: CDR1 MDHEN and CDR2 SYDVKM. This CDR3 is 11 amino acids long. CDR3 in DNA: TGTGCCAGCAGTTCATACAATGAGCAGTTCTTC. Amino acid sequence: CASSSYNEQFF. Filled out from reference TRBV28 and TRBJ2-1, the complete variable domain reads DVKVTQSSRYLVKRTGEKVFLECVQDMDHENMFWYRQDPGLGLRLIYFSYDVKMKEKGDIPEGYSVSREKKERFSLILESASTNQTSMYLCASSSYNEQFFGPGTRLTVL.

V and J are TRBV7-6 and TRBJ1-2; D is possibly TRBD1 (5 bases). V shed 1 base and J shed 8 bases, with 17 bases lying between them. The CDR3 loop spans 15 amino acids. CDR1 SGHVS and CDR2 FNYEAQ come from the germline V gene. The CDR3 DNA follows: TGTGCCAGCAGCTTAGGGGCAGGGCTTTCGTCCGGCTACACCTTC. It is translated as CASSLGAGLSSGYTF.

The rearrangement links TRBV4-1 to TRBJ1-1; TRBD1 agrees at 11 bases. V lost 1 base to trimming and J lost 6 bases; unmatched junction nucleotides: 10. CDR3 size: 17 residues. Per germline, CDR1 MGHRA and CDR2 YSYEKL. The CDR3 reads CASSQVGGQGGSAEAFF. Written as DNA, the CDR3 is TGCGCCAGCAGCCAAGTCGGGGGACAGGGGGGAAGCGCTGAAGCTTTCTTT.

V and J are TRBV7-6 and TRBJ1-3, with TRBD1 matching over 10 bases. The length of the CDR3 is 15 residues. The germline V gene has CDR1 SGHVS and CDR2 FNYEAQ. V gave up 5 bases and J gave up 4 bases; unmatched junction bases: 5. The CDR3 DNA follows: TGTGCCAGCAGCCCTGGGACAGGGGCCGGAAACACCATATATTTT. This encodes CASSPGTGAGNTIYF.